This is a list of T cell receptor beta chains from one sample in a study of blood T cell repertoires in COVID-19. Here immunoSEQ multiplex PCR was the method, and the copy in TCRdb shows in-frame clones only, minus some. The sample includes tens of thousands of clones, around 83% of them seen just once. Sequencing used peripheral blood. The receptor source for this set is a woman aged 55-75 years with acute or convalescent COVID-19. The CDR3 runs from the conserved cysteine through the conserved F or W. D genes are given only for firm matches. Expanded clones get a size class; other rows say once, few or many, or leave the size out.

clone_size d_call j_call v_call cdr3_aa cdr3_nt
few TRBD2 TRBJ2-1 TRBV10-3 CAISEPGSGGSYNEQFF TGTGCCATCAGTGAACCTGGGAGCGGGGGCTCCTACAATGAGCAGTTCTTC
. TRBD1 TRBJ1-5 TRBV18 CASSPNRGFNQPQHF TGTGCCAGCTCACCAAACAGGGGGTTTAATCAGCCCCAGCATTTT
. . TRBJ1-1 TRBV28 CASSLQVRLNGAFF TGTGCCAGCTCCCTCCAAGTCCGGTTAAATGGAGCTTTCTTT
. TRBD1 TRBJ1-1 TRBV2 CASRDRQGVGTEAFF TGTGCCAGCAGAGACCGACAGGGGGTGGGTACTGAAGCTTTCTTT
. . TRBJ1-1 TRBV3-1/TRBV3-2 CASSQEGVNTEAFF TGTGCCAGCAGCCAGGAAGGAGTGAACACTGAAGCTTTCTTT
. TRBD1 TRBJ2-4 TRBV6-4 CASSDSKLMGQGFYKNIQYF TGTGCCAGCAGTGACTCGAAACTAATGGGACAGGGGTTTTACAAAAACATTCAGTACTTC
. TRBD1 TRBJ1-2 TRBV6-5 CASSYRTGNYGYTF TGTGCCAGCAGTTACCGGACAGGGAACTATGGCTACACCTTC
. TRBD1 TRBJ1-2 TRBV19 CASSTHRTGASYGYTF TGTGCCAGTAGTACCCACCGGACAGGGGCCAGCTATGGCTACACCTTC
. . TRBJ1-2 TRBV3-1/TRBV3-2 CASSQVAGAGGYTF TGTGCCAGCAGCCAAGTCGCGGGGGCAGGAGGCTACACCTTC
. TRBD1 TRBJ1-2 TRBV5-1 CASSLEGQGAWITNYGYTF TGCGCCAGCAGCTTGGAGGGACAGGGGGCCTGGATTACTAACTATGGCTACACCTTC
. TRBD1 TRBJ1-1 TRBV10-3 CAISEPGDRGPVNTEAFF TGTGCCATCAGTGAGCCGGGGGACAGGGGGCCCGTGAACACTGAAGCTTTCTTT
. . TRBJ2-3 TRBV11-3 CASSLVLGGGTDTQYF TGTGCCAGCAGCTTAGTGTTGGGAGGAGGCACAGATACGCAGTATTTT
few . TRBJ1-2 TRBV5-1 CASSRDTEGYGYTF TGCGCCAGCAGCAGGGACACCGAGGGCTATGGCTACACCTTC
. TRBD1 TRBJ1-4 TRBV5-5 CASSLTGANEKLFF TGTGCCAGCAGCCTGACAGGGGCTAATGAAAAACTGTTTTTT
. . TRBJ1-5 TRBV2 CASSLSNSLQPQHF TGTGCCAGCAGCCTCAGTAATTCGCTTCAGCCCCAGCATTTT
. TRBD1 TRBJ2-1 TRBV7-9 CASSPVRTGRNEQFF TGTGCCAGCAGCCCGGTGAGGACAGGGAGGAATGAGCAGTTCTTC
. TRBD1 TRBJ1-5 TRBV6-6 CASSDRVGQPQHF TGTGCCAGCAGCGACAGGGTTGGGCAGCCCCAGCATTTT
. TRBD2 TRBJ2-1 TRBV7-9 CASSTRTSGGPYNEQFF TGTGCCAGCAGCACTCGGACTAGCGGGGGACCCTACAATGAGCAGTTCTTC
. . TRBJ2-3 TRBV9 CASSAGTTDTQYF TGTGCCAGCAGCGCAGGGACTACAGATACGCAGTATTTT
. TRBD1 TRBJ1-6 TRBV5-4 CASRVAGTGASPLHF TGTGCCAGCAGGGTAGCCGGGACAGGGGCGTCACCCCTCCACTTT
. . TRBJ1-5 TRBV7-4 CASSLLDISYQPQHF TGTGCCAGCAGCTTACTGGACATCTCATATCAGCCCCAGCATTTT
. TRBD1 TRBJ1-2 TRBV2 CASTLLGQGDGYTF TGTGCCAGCACTCTCCTGGGACAGGGGGACGGCTACACCTTC
few TRBD1 TRBJ1-1 TRBV6-6 CASSYTGQGVNTEAFF TGTGCCAGCAGTTACACGGGACAGGGGGTGAACACTGAAGCTTTCTTT
. . TRBJ1-1 TRBV12-3/TRBV12-4 CASSPYLPGSAFF TGTGCCAGCAGTCCTTACTTGCCCGGGTCGGCTTTCTTT
. . TRBJ2-5 TRBV5-1 CASRRSTQETQYF TGCGCCAGCAGGAGAAGCACCCAAGAGACCCAGTACTTC
. . TRBJ1-2 TRBV5-1 CASSLFGGVDYGYTF TGCGCCAGCAGCTTGTTCGGGGGAGTCGACTATGGCTACACCTTC
once TRBD2 TRBJ2-1 TRBV11-3 CASSLGLAGGPEEFNEQFF TGTGCCAGCAGCTTGGGACTAGCGGGAGGACCTGAAGAATTCAATGAGCAGTTCTTC
. . TRBJ2-7 TRBV7-2 CASSQDKVAYEQYF TGTGCCAGCAGCCAGGACAAGGTCGCCTACGAGCAGTACTTC